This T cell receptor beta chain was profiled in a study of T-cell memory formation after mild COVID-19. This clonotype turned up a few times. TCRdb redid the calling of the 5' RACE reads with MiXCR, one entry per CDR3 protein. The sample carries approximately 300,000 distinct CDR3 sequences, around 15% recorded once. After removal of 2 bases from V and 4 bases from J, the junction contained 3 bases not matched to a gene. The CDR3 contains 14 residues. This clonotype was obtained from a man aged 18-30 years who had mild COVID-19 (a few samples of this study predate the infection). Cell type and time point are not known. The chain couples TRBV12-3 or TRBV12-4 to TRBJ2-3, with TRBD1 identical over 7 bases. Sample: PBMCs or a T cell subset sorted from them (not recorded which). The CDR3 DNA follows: TGTGCCAGCAGTTTACAAGGGGGCGCAGATACGCAGTATTTT. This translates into CASSLQGGADTQYF.